The 28 T cell receptor beta chains listed next were all sequenced from one sample in a study of cytomegalovirus exposure and HLA in healthy donors. This PCR relied on a set of 60 Vbeta primers and 13 Jbeta primers. Here immunoSEQ multiplex PCR was the method, and the copy in TCRdb shows in-frame clones only, minus some. The sample lists just over 150,000 clones; roughly 88% were seen once. The sequencing input was PBMCs. The source of these receptors is a man between 45 and 60 years old in good health and CMV-seropositive.

The chain carries TRBV5-6 and TRBJ1-1; the match to TRBD1 covers 7 bases. Unmatched junction bases numbered 11, after V lost 2 bases and J lost 4 bases. The CDR3 extends over 16 amino acids. Per germline, CDR1 SGHDT and CDR2 YYEEEE. The CDR3 bases are TGTGCCAGCAGCTTTGATACAGGGGCCCTTAGCACTGAAGCTTTCTTT. Translation gives CASSFDTGALSTEAFF.

This chain joins TRBV10-1 and TRBJ2-2; 9 bases match TRBD2. J was trimmed by 7 bases and V by 4 bases; bases with no gene match: 4. This CDR3 spans 14 amino acids. CDR1 and CDR2 (germline): WNHNN, SYGVQD (reference sequence). CDR3 sequence: CASSVGSGGGELFF. CDR3 nucleotide sequence: TGCGCCAGCAGTGTCGGTAGCGGGGGCGGGGAGCTGTTTTTT.

The chain is built from TRBV27 and TRBJ2-1; a weak D match, TRBD2 (6 bases). From germline, CDR1 is MNHEY and CDR2 SMNVEV (reference sequence). V gave up 2 bases and J gave up 1 base, with 6 bases separating them. The CDR3 runs 14 residues. CDR3 DNA sequence: TGTGCCAGCAGTTTAGCGGGATCCTACAATGAGCAGTTCTTC. Amino acid sequence: CASSLAGSYNEQFF.

This clone was observed a few times. V gene TRBV11-2 combines with J gene TRBJ1-4; D is unclear. Germline-derived CDR1 and CDR2 are SGHAT and FQNNGV. V was shortened by 3 bases and J by 3 bases, with 14 bases between the two germline ends. The CDR3 covers 16 residues. CDR3 loop: CASSFPIRVSNEKLFF. The CDR3 DNA reads as TGTGCCAGCAGCTTCCCTATCCGGGTCTCTAATGAAAAACTGTTTTTT.

The chain employs TRBV9 and TRBJ2-1, with 8 bases aligning to TRBD1. With V trimmed by 0 bases and J by 2 bases, 13 bases remained unmatched. The CDR3 has 19 amino acids. Germline CDR1 is SGDLS and CDR2 is YYNGEE. The CDR3 reads CASSVADRDEFMAYNEQFF. CDR3 in DNA: TGTGCCAGCAGCGTAGCGGACAGGGACGAATTTATGGCCTACAATGAGCAGTTCTTC.

V is TRBV5-8 and J is TRBJ2-7; the match to TRBD1 covers 10 bases. Germline-derived CDR1 and CDR2 are SGHTS and YDEGEE. The trim removed 0 bases at V and 2 bases at J, leaving 2 bases unmatched. CDR3 length equals 15 residues. Here the CDR3 reads CASSLVGQGAYEQYF. Here the CDR3 DNA reads TGTGCCAGCAGCTTGGTTGGACAGGGGGCCTACGAGCAGTACTTC.

This chain links TRBV10-2 with TRBJ2-5; TRBD2 agrees at 10 bases. Trimming at V came to 3 bases and at J to 1 base, leaving 5 bases not matched to a gene. The germline V gene has CDR1 WSHSY and CDR2 SAAADI. This CDR3 is built from 16 residues. The CDR3 region is CASSDKSGGAQETQYF. DNA of the CDR3: TGCGCCAGCAGTGACAAGAGCGGGGGGGCCCAAGAGACCCAGTACTTC.

The chain joins TRBV27 to TRBJ1-4, with D maybe TRBD1 (5 bases). V was cut by 6 bases and J by 3 bases, with 26 bases left in between. The CDR3 consists of 19 residues. Germline loops: CDR1 MNHEY, CDR2 SMNVEV (reference sequence). The CDR3 DNA sequence: TGTGCCAGCAGCTCACGCGGAAGAGGGAGGGGAGAGGCTAATGAAAAACTGTTTTTT. It codes for CASSSRGRGRGEANEKLFF.

This chain links TRBV12-1 with TRBJ2-7; the D call TRBD1 from the table was never checked on the DNA. TRBV12-1 is termed a pseudogene. CDR3 length equals 15 residues. CDR3 in amino acids: CASSFKWGPSNEQYV. DNA of the CDR3: TGTGCCAGCAGCTTTAAATGGGGGCCTTCGAACGAGCAGTACGTC.

This clone was counted a single time. The rearrangement links TRBV7-9 to TRBJ2-1; 9 nucleotides align to TRBD2. The CDR3 covers 13 residues. Germline CDR1 is SEHNR and CDR2 is FQNEAQ (reference sequence). The CDR3 DNA reads TGTTCCGGGGGACTAGCCGACAACAATGAGCAGTTCTTC. This translates into CSGGLADNNEQFF.

The V call is TRBV18, the J call TRBJ2-5; D may be TRBD1 (5 bases). V dropped 1 base and J dropped 4 bases, with 7 bases sitting between them. This CDR3 is built from 13 residues. CDR1 is KGHSH, CDR2 LQKENI, per germline. In DNA form, the CDR3 reads TGTGCCAGCTCACCACAAAGGGGAGAGACCCAGTACTTC. This translates into CASSPQRGETQYF.

The chain uses TRBV4-1 and TRBJ2-2; a weak D match, TRBD2 (6 bases). The V and J ends lost 4 bases and 0 bases respectively, with 6 bases between them. Germline loops: CDR1 MGHRA, CDR2 YSYEKL. This CDR3 spans 14 amino acids. In DNA, the CDR3 is TGCGCCAGCAGCCGCGGGACGAACACCGGGGAGCTGTTTTTT. This translates into CASSRGTNTGELFF.

This clone was recorded a few times. V and J are TRBV13 and TRBJ2-1; tentative D call: TRBD2 (5 bases). The CDR3 is 14 residues long. Germline V lookup: CDR1 PRHDT, CDR2 FYEKMQ (reference sequence). Trimming pared 5 bases from V and 2 bases from J, leaving 10 bases between. CDR3 sequence: CASSIAGTYNEQFF. Written as DNA, the CDR3 is TGTGCCAGCAGCATAGCCGGGACCTACAATGAGCAGTTCTTC.

The rearrangement uses TRBV18 and TRBJ1-2; tentative D call: TRBD1 (6 bases). Looked up from germline, CDR1 is KGHSH and CDR2 is LQKENI. Trimming left V 3 bases short and J 2 bases short, with 10 bases between. The CDR3 covers 14 residues. CDR3 in amino acids: CASSPMDSNYGYTF. The CDR3 DNA sequence: TGTGCCAGCTCACCGATGGACAGCAACTATGGCTACACCTTC.

The genes are TRBV25-1 and TRBJ1-2, with 8 positions matching TRBD1. Per germline, CDR1 MGHDK and CDR2 SYGVNS. V dropped 5 bases and J dropped 4; count of bases not matched to a gene: 9. The CDR3 length is 15 residues. The CDR3 sequence is CASSPRDRPTYGYTF. The CDR3 DNA follows: TGTGCCAGCAGTCCCCGGGACAGGCCGACCTATGGCTACACCTTC.

The chain links TRBV11-2 to TRBJ1-2; D remains ambiguous. This CDR3 is built from 13 residues. V lost 6 bases, J lost 6 bases, and 14 bases lay in between. The germline V gene encodes CDR1 SGHAT and CDR2 FQNNGV. The CDR3 DNA reads TGTGCCAGCAGGGCAAGACGGGGAAATGGCTACACCTTC. Residues: CASRARRGNGYTF.

The chain is built from TRBV2 and TRBJ1-1, with D tentatively TRBD1 (5 bases). This CDR3 is built from 14 residues. Trimming shortened V by 7 bases and J by 7 bases, and 19 bases separated the two germline ends. Per germline, CDR1 SNHLY and CDR2 FYNNEI. The CDR3 nucleotides are TGTGCCAGCAAGTCCAGGGTCGGGCAGGGTGAAGCTTTCTTT. It yields the protein CASKSRVGQGEAFF.

The rearrangement uses TRBV7-6 and TRBJ2-3; the D is unclear. Looked up from germline, CDR1 is SGHVS and CDR2 is FNYEAQ. V was clipped by 6 bases and J by 5 bases, with 9 bases between them. CDR3 size: 12 residues. Written as DNA, the CDR3 is TGTGCCAGCAGTTTCCTCGGAGATACGCAGTATTTT. Translation: CASSFLGDTQYF.

This chain uses TRBV19 with TRBJ1-2, with 9 positions matching TRBD1. CDR1 LNHDA and CDR2 SQIVND come from the germline V gene (reference sequence). The trim removed 8 bases at V and 7 bases at J, leaving 8 bases unmatched. This CDR3 spans 13 amino acids. For the CDR3, the DNA is TGTGCCAGTGACCCGGGACAGGGAGCTGGCTACACCTTC. Translation gives CASDPGQGAGYTF.

This rearrangement joins TRBV4-1 to TRBJ1-5; 7 nucleotides match TRBD1. The CDR3 runs 17 residues. Germline CDR1 and CDR2: MGHRA and YSYEKL. V shed 1 base, J shed 0 bases, and the junction held 6 bases outside the gene matches. CDR3 protein: CASSQVRQGYSNQPQHF. CDR3 bases: TGCGCCAGCAGCCAAGTACGACAGGGATATAGCAATCAGCCCCAGCATTTT.

The rearrangement joins TRBV6-5 to TRBJ2-1; maybe TRBD2 (6 bases). Trimming took off 5 bases at V and 5 bases at J, with 13 bases between the two ends. Germline CDR1 is MNHEY and CDR2 is SVGAGI. This CDR3 contains 14 residues. As DNA, the CDR3 is TGTGCCAGCAGTGGGGGAGGACCCAACAATGAGCAGTTCTTC. Translated, it gives CASSGGGPNNEQFF.

The chain uses TRBV7-9 and TRBJ2-1, with 11 bases matching TRBD2. Trimming took 1 base from V and 7 from J; bases not matched to a gene: 3. The CDR3 is 15 residues long. CDR1 is SEHNR and CDR2 is FQNEAQ in the germline V gene (reference sequence). The CDR3 sequence is CASSLGRLAGNEQFF. The CDR3 nucleotides read TGTGCCAGCAGCTTAGGAAGACTAGCGGGAAATGAGCAGTTCTTC.

V is TRBV7-8 and J is TRBJ2-7, with 9 bases that match TRBD1. The CDR3 sequence is 15 residues long. Germline V gene sequence: CDR1 SGHVS, CDR2 FQNEAQ. With V trimmed by 5 bases and J by 2 bases, 7 bases remained unmatched. The CDR3 nucleotides are TGTGCCAGCAGCCACCGGGACAGGGACACCTACGAGCAGTACGTC. Protein: CASSHRDRDTYEQYV.

The V gene is TRBV19, the J gene TRBJ2-3; TRBD2 matches at 11 bases. Looked up from germline, CDR1 is LNHDA and CDR2 is SQIVND (reference sequence). The CDR3 sequence is 20 residues long. The V segment lost 4 bases and the J segment 4 bases; nucleotides outside the gene matches: 19. In nucleotides, the CDR3 is TGTGCCAGTAGTACCGGTCCGGGACTAGCGGTGAAAGAGGTATCAGATACGCAGTATTTT. Translation gives CASSTGPGLAVKEVSDTQYF.

This chain links TRBV5-4 with TRBJ1-6; maybe TRBD1 (5 bases). Germline CDR1 is SGHNT and CDR2 is YYREEE (reference sequence). V was clipped by 3 bases and J by 9 bases, with 16 bases between them. This CDR3 is built from 15 residues. For the CDR3, the DNA is TGTGCCAGCAGCTCCGCCCTTGGGACTGGTTCACCCCTCCACTTT. This gives the protein CASSSALGTGSPLHF.

The DNA of the CDR3 is TGTGCCAGCGGACAGTTTGGAGATCAAGAGACCCAGTACTTC. Its protein product is CASGQFGDQETQYF. This sequence joins TRBV6-6 and TRBJ2-5, with D perhaps TRBD1 (6 bases). The ends were cut back, 8 bases at V and 2 bases at J, with 15 bases in the middle. Per germline, CDR1 MNHNY and CDR2 SVGAGI (reference sequence). The CDR3 length is 14 residues.

This rearrangement joins TRBV15 to TRBJ1-5; no definite D call. Trimming stripped 0 bases from V and 7 bases from J, with 10 bases between. Germline CDR1 LNHNV, CDR2 YYDKDF (reference sequence). This CDR3 spans 14 amino acids. In DNA, the CDR3 is TGTGCCACCAGCAGAGATCTAATGGGCCAGCCCCAGCATTTT. Translated: CATSRDLMGQPQHF.

The J gene is TRBJ1-2, the V gene TRBV2; tentatively, D is TRBD1 (6 bases). Germline values: CDR1 SNHLY, CDR2 FYNNEI. This CDR3 contains 14 residues. The V end was cut by 3 bases, the J end by 7 bases, with 15 bases between. The chain's CDR3 is CASSEVRQGSGYTF. Here the CDR3 DNA reads TGTGCCAGCAGTGAGGTCCGCCAGGGGTCTGGCTACACCTTC.